The 15 T cell receptor beta chains below all came from one sample that was sequenced in a study of cytomegalovirus exposure and HLA in healthy donors. Researchers ran the PCR with 60 Vbeta and 13 Jbeta primers. Libraries were prepared by immunoSEQ multiplex PCR; TCRdb keeps only in-frame clonotypes and omits some of them. This sample carries 170,000 or so clones, around 81% of them seen once, and the ten largest clones take roughly 2%. Input material: PBMCs. These receptors came from a woman in her 30s in good health and CMV-seronegative.

The chain uses TRBV29-1 and TRBJ2-5, with D possibly matching TRBD2 (5 bases). Trimming left V 3 bases short and J 1 base short, with 18 bases between. The CDR3 has 16 amino acids. Germline assignment: CDR1 SQVTM and CDR2 ANQGSEA. CDR3 sequence reads: CSVDAVEGRPQETQYF. In DNA, the CDR3 is TGCAGCGTTGATGCTGTGGAAGGGAGACCCCAAGAGACCCAGTACTTC.

This rearrangement joins TRBV9 to TRBJ2-2; maybe TRBD2 (6 bases). Looked up from germline, CDR1 is SGDLS and CDR2 is YYNGEE. The CDR3 consists of 16 residues. The V gene lost 3 bases and the J gene lost 3 bases, with 15 bases spanning the gap. CDR3 region: CASSGTGTVDTGELFF. The DNA for the CDR3 is TGTGCCAGCAGCGGAACCGGGACTGTCGACACCGGGGAGCTGTTTTTT.

About this clone itself: Other DNA sequences in the same sample also yield this CDR3. The chain employs TRBV27 and TRBJ2-7; 9 bases line up with TRBD1. The length of the CDR3 is 14 residues. V lost 4 bases to trimming and J lost 2 bases; unmatched junction nucleotides: 3. Germline V gene lookup returns CDR1 MNHEY and CDR2 SMNVEV (reference sequence). The CDR3 nucleotides are TGTGCCAGCAGTTCGGGACAGGGCGCCTACGAGCAGTACTTC. Translated, it gives CASSSGQGAYEQYF.

This sequence joins TRBV18 and TRBJ2-5; D perhaps matches TRBD1 (6 bases). Trimming pared 6 bases from V and 4 bases from J, leaving 12 bases between. In germline, CDR1 is KGHSH, CDR2 LQKENI. This CDR3 has 13 residues. CDR3 coding DNA: TGTGCCAGCTCGCAACAGGGCGGAGAGACCCAGTACTTC. Encoded protein: CASSQQGGETQYF.

The genes are TRBV4-2 and TRBJ2-2, with D possibly TRBD2 on 7 matching bases. CDR1 LGHNA and CDR2 YNFKEQ come from the germline V gene. The germline V and J ends were trimmed by 0 bases and 9 bases, with 11 bases remaining between them. The CDR3 totals 14 residues. DNA of the CDR3: TGTGCCAGCAGCCAAGAGGGGGGGGCGCGGGAGCTGTTTTTT. It translates to CASSQEGGARELFF.

The chain carries TRBV27 and TRBJ1-1; D is possibly TRBD1 (6 bases). CDR1 and CDR2 from the germline V gene are MNHEY and SMNVEV (reference sequence). V lost 3 bases and J 2 bases, leaving 7 bases between the germline ends. This CDR3 is built from 13 residues. CDR3 sequence: CASSLTGNTEAFF. For the CDR3, the DNA is TGTGCCAGCAGTTTGACAGGTAACACTGAAGCTTTCTTT.

The V call is TRBV6-5, the J call TRBJ2-3; 7 bases are shared with TRBD1. Germline V gene data show CDR1 as MNHEY and CDR2 as SVGAGI. J gave up 3 bases and V 6 bases, and 6 bases lay outside the gene matches. This CDR3 spans 14 amino acids. The CDR3 region is CASRPDRATDTQYF. The CDR3 DNA reads TGTGCCAGCAGGCCAGACAGGGCAACAGATACGCAGTATTTT.

The V gene is TRBV19, the J gene TRBJ1-5; D unclear. With 3 bases removed from V and 0 bases from J, the gap between germline ends came to 9 bases. This CDR3 comprises 15 residues. Germline loops: CDR1 LNHDA, CDR2 SQIVND (reference sequence). The CDR3 bases are TGTGCCAGTAGTATTACACCTTATAGCAATCAGCCCCAGCATTTT. Translating gives CASSITPYSNQPQHF.

The gene calls are TRBV5-6 and TRBJ1-2, with TRBD1 matching over 7 bases. The CDR3 sequence is 14 residues long. In germline, CDR1 is SGHDT, CDR2 YYEEEE. The V segment lost 4 bases and the J segment 2 bases; nucleotides outside the gene matches: 5. In DNA, the CDR3 is TGTGCCAGCAGCGGACTGGACAGGAACTATGGCTACACCTTC. Translation: CASSGLDRNYGYTF.

This chain connects TRBV28 to TRBJ2-1; D is uncertain. CDR1 and CDR2 (germline): MDHEN, SYDVKM. The CDR3 sequence is 16 residues long. V shed 2 bases and J shed 10 bases, with 21 bases lying between them. In DNA, the CDR3 is TGTGCCAGCAGTTTAGGAACCCAAGGTAGCCCTGGGGAGCAGTTCTTC. Its translation is CASSLGTQGSPGEQFF.

V and J are TRBV29-1 and TRBJ2-1; 8 bases are a match to TRBD2. The germline V gene encodes CDR1 SQVTM and CDR2 ANQGSEA. V lost 3 bases, J lost 6 bases, and 13 bases stayed unmatched. CDR3 size: 16 residues. CDR3 coding DNA: TGCAGCGTTGACCCCCGCGGGGGGCTCCGGGGCAATGAGCAGTTCTTC. Its protein is CSVDPRGGLRGNEQFF.

The rearrangement joins TRBV19 to TRBJ2-5; maybe TRBD2 (6 bases). The CDR3 sequence is 13 residues long. V was trimmed by 4 bases and J by 4 bases, leaving 10 bases between them. CDR1 LNHDA and CDR2 SQIVND come from the germline V gene (reference sequence). The CDR3 sequence: CASSSGVRETQYF. CDR3 DNA: TGTGCCAGTAGTAGCGGGGTTCGAGAGACCCAGTACTTC.

This sequence joins TRBV25-1 and TRBJ1-2; 12 positions match TRBD1. This CDR3 region has 15 residues. V shed 3 bases and J 6 bases; nucleotides not matched to a gene: 5. Per germline, CDR1 MGHDK and CDR2 SYGVNS. This CDR3 reads CASSDSGQGANGYTF. The CDR3 bases are TGTGCCAGCAGTGACTCGGGACAGGGGGCGAATGGCTACACCTTC.

This clone was counted a few times. A read error may account for a junction end that differs from germline. The chain recombines TRBV7-9 with TRBJ1-2; 8 nucleotides agree with TRBD1. Germline CDR1 and CDR2: SEHNR and FQNEAQ (reference sequence). The length of the CDR3 is 13 residues. The CDR3 sequence is CSSSSDRAYGYTF. The CDR3 DNA is TGTTCCAGCAGCTCGGACAGGGCGTATGGCTACACCTTC.

The rearrangement joins TRBV7-2 to TRBJ2-6; TRBD2 agrees at 7 bases. J lost 0 bases, V lost 2 bases, and 7 bases had no gene match. Germline V gives CDR1 SGHTA, CDR2 FQGNSA. The CDR3 runs to 18 residues. The chain's CDR3 is CASSLSSGANSGANVLTF. The CDR3 bases are TGTGCCAGCAGCTTATCCAGCGGGGCTAACTCTGGGGCCAACGTCCTGACTTTC. The full variable domain, its missing parts supplied by reference TRBV7-2 and TRBJ2-6, is GAGVSQSPSNKVTEKGKDVELRCDPISGHTALYWYRQSLGQGLEFLIYFQGNSAPDKSGLPSDRFSAERTGGSVSTLTIQRTQQEDSAVYLCASSLSSGANSGANVLTFGAGSRLTVL.